What follows are 11 T cell receptor beta chains derived from one specimen sequenced in a study of control samples from healthy donors and cancer patients. Profiled with immunoSEQ multiplex PCR; TCRdb holds only in-frame clones, not every one. The sample has about 55,000 clones, more than 95% seen once. What was sequenced was blood. The receptors shown here come from a woman aged 18 to 35 in good health.

V usage is TRBV27 and J usage is TRBJ2-7; D might be TRBD1 (5 bases). Per the germline V gene, CDR1 is MNHEY and CDR2 is SMNVEV (reference sequence). V was shortened by 2 bases and J by 2 bases, with 7 bases between the two germline ends. The CDR3 sequence is 13 residues long. The CDR3 protein is CASSLGAAYEQYF. CDR3 nucleotides: TGTGCCAGCAGTTTAGGGGCTGCCTACGAGCAGTACTTC.

The rearrangement links TRBV5-1 to TRBJ2-3; either TRBD1 or TRBD2 may fit D (5 bases each). The V gene's germline CDR1 is SGHRS and CDR2 YFSETQ. Between the trimmed V and J ends, which lost 7 bases and 2 bases, there was a span of 20 bases. The CDR3 runs to 16 residues. This CDR3 is CASGKRSGTNTDTQYF. The CDR3 DNA is TGCGCCAGCGGCAAAAGATCCGGGACGAACACAGATACGCAGTATTTT.

V usage is TRBV3-1 (or the pseudogene TRBV3-2) and J usage is TRBJ2-6; D gene ambiguous. Germline V gene lookup returns CDR1 LGHDT and CDR2 YNNKEL (reference sequence). V lost 4 bases and J lost 0, with 13 bases in between. The CDR3 extends over 17 amino acids. The CDR3 DNA is TGTGCCAGCAGCCCGTGGTCGGGCGTCTCTGGGGCCAACGTCCTGACTTTC. Its protein product is CASSPWSGVSGANVLTF.

The gene calls are TRBV5-1 and TRBJ1-1, with 8 nucleotides matching TRBD1. The CDR3 extends over 16 amino acids. In germline, CDR1 is SGHRS, CDR2 YFSETQ. V shed 4 bases, J shed 10 bases, and the junction held 18 bases outside the gene matches. The CDR3 bases are TGCGCCAGCAGCCAAAACGGGGGGTTAACCAGGGGGCCAGCTTTCTTT. As protein: CASSQNGGLTRGPAFF.

The rearrangement uses TRBV18 and TRBJ2-3; D is undetermined. Trimming took 1 base from V and 1 from J, leaving 6 bases between them. This CDR3 has 14 amino acids. Germline CDR1 reads KGHSH; CDR2 reads LQKENI. CDR3 protein: CASSPLQGTDTQYF. In DNA, the CDR3 is TGTGCCAGCTCACCACTCCAGGGCACAGATACGCAGTATTTT.

The chain joins TRBV20-1 to TRBJ1-6; D may be TRBD1 (6 bases). CDR1 and CDR2 from the germline V gene are DFQATT and SNEGSKA (reference sequence). The CDR3 is 15 residues long. Trimming took 3 bases from V and 7 from J, leaving 16 bases between them. In DNA, the CDR3 is TGCAGTGCTAGTGAGCCGACAGGCGGGAATTCACCCCTCCACTTT. Its protein product is CSASEPTGGNSPLHF.

The V call is TRBV5-6, the J call TRBJ1-1; no reliable D call. Germline V CDR1 and CDR2: SGHDT, YYEEEE. The CDR3 covers 14 residues. The V end was cut by 6 bases, the J end by 5 bases, with 17 bases between. The CDR3 bases are TGTGCCAGCACGCTGACAATTCCGAGGACTGAAGCTTTCTTT. This sequence encodes CASTLTIPRTEAFF.

Regarding this clone: The same CDR3 also results from other DNA sequences found in this sample. This chain joins TRBV7-2 and TRBJ1-2; D gene uncertain. In germline, CDR1 is SGHTA, CDR2 FQGNSA. This CDR3 has 14 residues. The ends were cut back, 5 bases at V and 2 bases at J, with 12 bases in the middle. CDR3 in amino acids: CASSLGGRNYGYTF. DNA of the CDR3: TGTGCCAGCAGCCTAGGCGGCAGAAACTATGGCTACACCTTC.

The V gene is TRBV7-7, the J gene TRBJ2-1, with TRBD1 identical over 9 bases. Trimming removed 3 bases from V and 7 bases from J; junction bases left unmatched: 16. The germline V gene has CDR1 SSHAT and CDR2 FNYEAQ (reference sequence). The length of the CDR3 is 18 residues. The CDR3 nucleotides read TGTGCCAGCAGCTTGGGACCGAAGACAGGGGGTTCCTGGAATGAGCAGTTCTTC. Protein: CASSLGPKTGGSWNEQFF.

This chain connects TRBV6-5 to TRBJ1-2, with a tentative D call TRBD1 (6 bases). Trimming stripped 5 bases from V and 2 bases from J, with 9 bases between. The germline V gene has CDR1 MNHEY and CDR2 SVGAGI. The CDR3 loop spans 13 amino acids. This CDR3 reads CASSSGQNYGYTF. CDR3 nucleotide sequence: TGTGCCAGCAGTAGCGGACAGAACTATGGCTACACCTTC.

About this clone: Other DNA sequences in the same sample also yield this CDR3. CDR3 coding DNA: TGCGCCAGCAGCAGGGGGACAGATACGCAGTATTTT. Its translation is CASSRGTDTQYF. The chain recombines TRBV5-1 with TRBJ2-3; possible D gene TRBD1, 6 bases. V was trimmed by 4 bases and J by 3 bases, leaving 6 bases between them. The CDR3 consists of 12 residues. The germline CDR1 and CDR2 sequences are SGHRS and YFSETQ.